This T cell receptor beta chain was captured in a study of T cell responses to AZD1222 COVID-19 vaccine. Points from the study as a whole: An increase in Spike-specific TCR breadth and depth was observed after two AZD1222 doses. At study baseline, merely roughly 6 AZD1222 recipients were seropositive. Spike was spanned by vaccine-associated CD4 TCRs, with dominance at 160-218 and 743-854. Nearly half of the spike-specific TCRs reportedly recognize variant regions that carry no mutations.

The CDR3 covers 16 residues. In germline, CDR1 is LNHNV, CDR2 YYDKDF (reference sequence). J lost 7 bases, V lost 0 bases, and 4 bases had no gene match. This clone was seen a few times. No antigen is known for it. Produced via immunoSEQ multiplex PCR; TCRdb's table is partial and in-frame only. Among roughly 90,000 clones, 80% to 90% were seen once, and the ten largest hold about 2.5%. This rearrangement joins TRBV15 to TRBJ1-4, with 11 positions matching TRBD1. The origin of this receptor is an adult who received the AZD1222 COVID-19 vaccine. The source material was peripheral blood, sampled 28 days after the second AZD1222 dose. The CDR3 nucleotides are TGTGCCACCAGCAGAGATTCAGGGACAGGGGGTGAAAAACTGTTTTTT. Residues: CATSRDSGTGGEKLFF.